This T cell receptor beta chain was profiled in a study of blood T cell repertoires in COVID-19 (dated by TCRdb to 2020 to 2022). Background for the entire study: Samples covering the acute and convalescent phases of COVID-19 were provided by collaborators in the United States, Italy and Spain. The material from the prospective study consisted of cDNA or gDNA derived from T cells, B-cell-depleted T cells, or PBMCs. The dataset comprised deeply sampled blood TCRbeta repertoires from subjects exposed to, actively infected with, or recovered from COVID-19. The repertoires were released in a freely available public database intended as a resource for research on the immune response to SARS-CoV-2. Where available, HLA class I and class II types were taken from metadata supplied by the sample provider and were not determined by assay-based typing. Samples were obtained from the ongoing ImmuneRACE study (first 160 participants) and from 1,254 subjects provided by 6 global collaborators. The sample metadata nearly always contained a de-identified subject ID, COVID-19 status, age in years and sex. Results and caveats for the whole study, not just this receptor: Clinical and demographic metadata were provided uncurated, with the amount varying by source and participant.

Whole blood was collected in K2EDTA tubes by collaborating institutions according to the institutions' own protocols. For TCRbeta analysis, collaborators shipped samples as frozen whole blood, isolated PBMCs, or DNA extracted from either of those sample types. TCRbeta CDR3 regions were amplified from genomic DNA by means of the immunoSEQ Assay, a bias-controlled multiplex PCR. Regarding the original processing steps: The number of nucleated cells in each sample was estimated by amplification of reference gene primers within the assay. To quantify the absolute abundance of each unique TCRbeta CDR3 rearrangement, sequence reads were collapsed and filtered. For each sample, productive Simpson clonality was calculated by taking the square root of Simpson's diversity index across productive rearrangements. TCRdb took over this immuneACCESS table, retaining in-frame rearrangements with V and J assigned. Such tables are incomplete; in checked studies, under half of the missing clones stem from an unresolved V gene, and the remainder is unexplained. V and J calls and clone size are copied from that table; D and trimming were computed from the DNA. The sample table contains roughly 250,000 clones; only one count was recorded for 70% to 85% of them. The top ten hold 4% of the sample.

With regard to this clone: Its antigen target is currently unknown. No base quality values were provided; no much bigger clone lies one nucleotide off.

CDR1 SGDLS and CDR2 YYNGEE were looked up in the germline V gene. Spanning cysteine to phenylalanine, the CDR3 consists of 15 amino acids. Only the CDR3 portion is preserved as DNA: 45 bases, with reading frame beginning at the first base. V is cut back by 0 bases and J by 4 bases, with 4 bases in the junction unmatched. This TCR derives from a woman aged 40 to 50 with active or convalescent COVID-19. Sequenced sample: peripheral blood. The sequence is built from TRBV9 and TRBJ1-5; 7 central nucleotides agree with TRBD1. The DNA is TGTGCCAGCAGCGTAGCAGGGGGACAGAATCAGCCCCAGCATTTT. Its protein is CASSVAGGQNQPQHF.